These 31 T cell receptor beta chains share one sample of origin, sequenced in a study of blood T cell repertoires in COVID-19. Sequenced by immunoSEQ multiplex PCR; TCRdb stores in-frame clones only, minus some. Of 300,000 to 400,000 clones listed, about 89% are singletons. What was sequenced was peripheral blood. Receptor source: a woman aged 55-70 years with COVID-19, enrolled during active disease.

The chain links TRBV27 to TRBJ2-3; TRBD1 is a possible D gene (5 bases). The CDR3 is 17 residues long. V was pared by 2 bases and J by 0 bases, with 15 bases between. Germline V gene lookup returns CDR1 MNHEY and CDR2 SMNVEV (reference sequence). This chain's CDR3 is CASSLKVGDRSTDTQYF. CDR3 nucleotide sequence: TGTGCCAGCAGTTTAAAGGTAGGCGACAGAAGCACAGATACGCAGTATTTT.

The chain recombines TRBV7-8 with TRBJ2-5; D unclear. The V gene's germline CDR1 is SGHVS and CDR2 FQNEAQ. The CDR3 sequence is 14 residues long. V dropped 4 bases and J dropped 5 bases, with 14 bases sitting between them. DNA of the CDR3: TGTGCCAGCAGCTCCTCCGTGGGCGAGGAGACCCAGTACTTC. Translated: CASSSSVGEETQYF.

This clone was seen a handful of times. The gene calls are TRBV19 and TRBJ2-3; maybe TRBD2 (6 bases). CDR3 length equals 14 residues. Deletions cut 8 bases from V and 4 bases from J, with 16 bases between. CDR1 is LNHDA, CDR2 SQIVND, per germline (reference sequence). The CDR3 region has the DNA TGTGCCAGTGCGGCGGGGTTTGCCCCAGATACGCAGTATTTT. This translates into CASAAGFAPDTQYF. Supplemented by reference TRBV19 and TRBJ2-3, the full variable domain reads DGGITQSPKYLFRKEGQNVTLSCEQNLNHDAMYWYRQDPGQGLRLIYYSQIVNDFQKGDIAEGYSVSREKKESFPLTVTSAQKNPTAFYLCASAAGFAPDTQYFGPGTRLTVL.

The chain combines TRBV4-1 with TRBJ2-7, with D tentatively TRBD1 (6 bases). CDR1 and CDR2 (germline): MGHRA, YSYEKL. The CDR3 length is 14 residues. Trimming shortened V by 1 base and J by 2 bases, and 9 bases separated the two germline ends. Here the CDR3 DNA reads TGCGCCAGCAGCCAAGGGGACAAAACCTACGAGCAGTACTTC. Residues: CASSQGDKTYEQYF.

V is TRBV19 and J is TRBJ1-6; TRBD1 is a possible D gene (5 bases). Per the germline V gene, CDR1 is LNHDA and CDR2 is SQIVND (reference sequence). V lost 8 bases, J lost 10 bases, and 18 bases lay in between. The CDR3 is 14 residues long. The CDR3: CASQTGGVGSPLHF. As DNA, the CDR3 is TGTGCCAGTCAAACCGGGGGGGTAGGATCACCCCTCCACTTT. The whole variable domain, remainder taken from reference TRBV19 and TRBJ1-6, is DGGITQSPKYLFRKEGQNVTLSCEQNLNHDAMYWYRQDPGQGLRLIYYSQIVNDFQKGDIAEGYSVSREKKESFPLTVTSAQKNPTAFYLCASQTGGVGSPLHFGNGTRLTVT.

This clone was counted a single time. The rearrangement links TRBV7-2 to TRBJ2-2; 8 bases are a match to TRBD2. CDR1 is SGHTA and CDR2 is FQGNSA in the germline V gene. This CDR3 has 18 amino acids. J was trimmed by 1 base and V by 5 bases; bases with no gene match: 12. CDR3 region: CASSPLAAGAGNTGELFF. The CDR3 DNA is TGTGCCAGCAGCCCTCTAGCAGCGGGGGCCGGGAACACCGGGGAGCTGTTTTTT.

This clone was detected a few times. The chain couples TRBV2 to TRBJ2-1; D is possibly TRBD1 (5 bases). The CDR3 sequence is 14 residues long. V was pared by 8 bases and J by 2 bases, with 13 bases between. Germline V CDR1 and CDR2: SNHLY, FYNNEI. In DNA, the CDR3 is TGTGCCAGCTTCCCCGACAGTACCTACAATGAGCAGTTCTTC. It yields the protein CASFPDSTYNEQFF.

The rearrangement links TRBV28 to TRBJ1-2; 9 bases match TRBD1. This CDR3 comprises 16 residues. V dropped 6 bases and J dropped 5; count of bases not matched to a gene: 13. CDR1 MDHEN and CDR2 SYDVKM come from the germline V gene. The CDR3 is CASSWTGAYLGYGYTF. CDR3 nucleotides: TGTGCCAGCAGCTGGACAGGGGCCTACTTAGGGTATGGCTACACCTTC.

This sequence joins TRBV18 and TRBJ1-2; the D is unclear. Trimming took off 3 bases at V and 8 bases at J, with 13 bases between the two ends. Germline V gene sequence: CDR1 KGHSH, CDR2 LQKENI. This CDR3 has 13 amino acids. This CDR3 reads CASSPTRQAGYTF. The CDR3 DNA follows: TGTGCCAGCTCACCCACCAGGCAGGCCGGCTACACCTTC.

The chain is built from TRBV9 and TRBJ2-3; 7 positions agree with TRBD2. The V segment lost 2 bases and the J segment 1 base; nucleotides outside the gene matches: 10. The CDR3 is 17 residues long. The V gene's germline CDR1 is SGDLS and CDR2 YYNGEE. This CDR3 reads CASSVSSSSGRTDTQYF. The CDR3 nucleotides are TGTGCCAGCAGCGTTAGTTCCTCTAGCGGTCGCACAGATACGCAGTATTTT.

The V gene is TRBV7-2, the J gene TRBJ2-1; 10 bases align to TRBD2. The CDR3 totals 18 residues. V trimming: 1 base; J trimming: 8 bases; junction bases outside the gene matches: 14. Germline CDR1 and CDR2: SGHTA and FQGNSA. The DNA of the CDR3 is TGTGCCAGCAGCTTAGAGTGGTCTAGCGGGGGACCTGGGTATGAGCAGTTCTTC. Protein: CASSLEWSSGGPGYEQFF. Filled out from reference TRBV7-2 and TRBJ2-1, the complete variable domain reads GAGVSQSPSNKVTEKGKDVELRCDPISGHTALYWYRQSLGQGLEFLIYFQGNSAPDKSGLPSDRFSAERTGGSVSTLTIQRTQQEDSAVYLCASSLEWSSGGPGYEQFFGPGTRLTVL.

The V and J genes are TRBV19 and TRBJ2-5, with D possibly TRBD1 on 6 matching bases. Deletions cut 1 base from V and 3 bases from J, with 9 bases between. The CDR3 spans 14 residues. Germline CDR1 LNHDA, CDR2 SQIVND (reference sequence). The CDR3 DNA is TGTGCCAGTAGTATAGGGGCAGGGGAAGAGACCCAGTACTTC. The encoded protein is CASSIGAGEETQYF.

The rearrangement links TRBV2 to TRBJ1-5, with D hard to call. V was shortened by 7 bases and J by 9 bases, with 10 bases between the two germline ends. CDR1 is SNHLY, CDR2 FYNNEI, per germline. This CDR3 is 11 amino acids long. CDR3 protein: CASKWEGPQHF. In nucleotides, the CDR3 is TGTGCCAGCAAATGGGAGGGGCCCCAGCATTTT. Filled out from reference TRBV2 and TRBJ1-5, the complete variable domain reads EPEVTQTPSHQVTQMGQEVILRCVPISNHLYFYWYRQILGQKVEFLVSFYNNEISEKSEIFDDQFSVERPDGSNFTLKIRSTKLEDSAMYFCASKWEGPQHFGDGTRLSIL.

The genes are TRBV5-1 and TRBJ2-1; the D gene is possibly TRBD1 (6 bases). Trimming removed 5 bases at V and 4 bases at J, with 16 bases between. CDR1 and CDR2 (germline): SGHRS, YFSETQ. This CDR3 region has 15 residues. CDR3 sequence reads: CASRNGQGNYNEQFF. Here the CDR3 DNA reads TGCGCCAGCAGAAACGGTCAGGGGAATTACAATGAGCAGTTCTTC.

This sequence joins TRBV18 and TRBJ2-7, with 10 nucleotides matching TRBD1. CDR1 and CDR2 from the germline V gene are KGHSH and LQKENI. V trimming: 2 bases; J trimming: 3 bases; junction bases outside the gene matches: 7. This CDR3 is 16 amino acids long. CDR3 region: CASSPAGGQGFYEQYF. In DNA form, the CDR3 reads TGTGCCAGCTCACCAGCGGGGGGACAGGGGTTCTACGAGCAGTACTTC.

This chain uses TRBV4-2 with TRBJ2-4, with TRBD2 matching over 11 bases. CDR3 size: 17 residues. The germline V gene has CDR1 LGHNA and CDR2 YNFKEQ. V lost 3 bases and J lost 1; bases outside the gene matches: 5. Written as DNA, the CDR3 is TGTGCCAGCAGCCAGGAACTAGCGGGGGCCGCCAAAAACATTCAGTACTTC. Protein product: CASSQELAGAAKNIQYF.

CDR3 sequence (DNA): TGTGCCAGCAGCGGGACTCATAGCGGGGGGGAGACCCAGTACTTC. It yields the protein CASSGTHSGGETQYF. The chain is built from TRBV9 and TRBJ2-5; TRBD2 matches 10 bases. The junction had 7 bases not matched to a gene; V was cut back by 3 bases and J by 5 bases. The V gene's germline CDR1 is SGDLS and CDR2 YYNGEE. The CDR3 loop spans 15 amino acids.

The chain uses TRBV21-1 and TRBJ2-1; the table's D call of TRBD2 was not tested on the DNA. TRBV21-1 is an annotated pseudogene. This CDR3 is 19 amino acids long. The chain's CDR3 is CASSTPGLAGGSSYNEQFF. The CDR3 bases are TGTGCCAGCAGTACTCCGGGACTAGCGGGGGGAAGCTCCTACAATGAGCAGTTCTTC.

V and J are TRBV30 and TRBJ1-5, with D tentatively TRBD1 (5 bases). The germline V and J ends were trimmed by 0 bases and 6 bases, with 9 bases remaining between them. The CDR3 runs to 13 residues. Germline V CDR1 and CDR2: GTSNPN, SVGIG (reference sequence). The CDR3 sequence is CAWSVGDRQPQHF. CDR3 nucleotides: TGTGCCTGGAGTGTAGGGGATCGTCAGCCCCAGCATTTT.

This clone was picked up one time. The chain employs TRBV9 and TRBJ2-2; TRBD1 aligns across 11 bases. The length of the CDR3 is 15 residues. V dropped 6 bases and J dropped 3; count of bases not matched to a gene: 4. The germline gives CDR1 SGDLS, CDR2 YYNGEE. The CDR3 loop is CASKRTGGDTGELFF. The CDR3 DNA reads TGTGCCAGCAAGCGGACAGGGGGCGACACCGGGGAGCTGTTTTTT.

The chain employs TRBV5-6 and TRBJ2-2, with 7 bases matching TRBD1. Trimming at V came to 6 bases and at J to 3 bases, leaving 11 bases not matched to a gene. CDR3 length equals 16 residues. CDR1 and CDR2 from the germline V gene are SGHDT and YYEEEE. The CDR3 DNA follows: TGTGCCAGCACCAGACAGGGCCCTCTTCACACCGGGGAGCTGTTTTTT. This encodes CASTRQGPLHTGELFF.

The CDR3 loop is CASSVSGQGYTGELFF. For the CDR3, the DNA is TGTGCCAGCAGCGTTAGCGGACAGGGGTACACCGGGGAGCTGTTTTTT. The chain is built from TRBV9 and TRBJ2-2, with 9 bases lining up with TRBD1. This CDR3 has 16 amino acids. Trimming took 2 bases from V and 3 from J; bases not matched to a gene: 5. Germline lookup yields CDR1 SGDLS and CDR2 YYNGEE. Looking up the rest from reference TRBV9 and TRBJ2-2 gives the full variable domain: DSGVTQTPKHLITATGQRVTLRCSPRSGDLSVYWYQQSLDQGLQFLIQYYNGEERAKGNILERFSAQQFPDLHSELNLSSLELGDSALYFCASSVSGQGYTGELFFGEGSRLTVL.

The CDR3 DNA sequence: TGCGCCAGCAGCTGGACAGGGGAAAATAACTATGGCTACACCTTC. Amino acid sequence: CASSWTGENNYGYTF. The chain combines TRBV5-1 with TRBJ1-2, with 9 bases fitting TRBD1. Germline CDR1 and CDR2: SGHRS and YFSETQ. Unmatched junction bases numbered 4, after V lost 3 bases and J lost 1 base. This CDR3 has 15 residues.

Notes on this clone: Other nucleotide sequences in the sample specify the same CDR3. This chain links TRBV6-5 with TRBJ1-2; no clear D. The CDR3 is 13 amino acids. Germline V CDR1 and CDR2: MNHEY, SVGAGI. Trimming left V 0 bases short and J 8 bases short, with 10 bases between. CDR3 sequence (DNA): TGTGCCAGCAGTTACTCGGGAGGGTTGGGCTACACCTTC. Its protein product is CASSYSGGLGYTF.

This chain links TRBV6-5 with TRBJ1-2, with TRBD1 as a possible D gene (6 bases). Between the trimmed V and J ends, which lost 8 bases and 6 bases, there was a span of 13 bases. This CDR3 is 12 amino acids long. CDR1 and CDR2 (germline): MNHEY, SVGAGI. The DNA for the CDR3 is TGTGCCAGCGGGGTGGGGGCGCATGGCTACACCTTC. This gives the protein CASGVGAHGYTF.

This chain joins TRBV20-1 and TRBJ1-2; D unclear. V was cut by 3 bases and J by 10 bases, with 9 bases left in between. Germline V lookup: CDR1 DFQATT, CDR2 SNEGSKA (reference sequence). The CDR3 sequence is 10 residues long. The DNA of the CDR3 is TGCAGTGCTAGTAGGGAGGTCTACACCTTC. It yields the protein CSASREVYTF.

The chain carries TRBV11-2 and TRBJ2-5, with D possibly TRBD2 on 6 matching bases. Trimming cost V 8 bases and J 4 bases, with 20 bases left between them. Germline-derived CDR1 and CDR2 are SGHAT and FQNNGV. The CDR3 extends over 15 amino acids. CDR3 loop: CASVKGALRGETQYF. The CDR3 region has the DNA TGTGCCAGCGTAAAAGGGGCCTTGCGGGGAGAGACCCAGTACTTC.

This clone was picked up one time. This chain connects TRBV5-1 to TRBJ1-2, with D unresolved. Germline-derived CDR1 and CDR2 are SGHRS and YFSETQ. CDR3 length equals 12 residues. The germline V and J ends were trimmed by 2 bases and 8 bases, with 10 bases remaining between them. CDR3 amino acids: CASSFPGEGYTF. The CDR3 DNA is TGCGCCAGCAGCTTTCCGGGAGAAGGCTACACCTTC. The whole variable domain, remainder taken from reference TRBV5-1 and TRBJ1-2, is KAGVTQTPRYLIKTRGQQVTLSCSPISGHRSVSWYQQTPGQGLQFLFEYFSETQRNKGNFPGRFSGRQFSNSRSEMNVSTLELGDSALYLCASSFPGEGYTFGSGTRLTVV.

V usage is TRBV5-6 and J usage is TRBJ2-1; 8 nucleotides agree with TRBD1. Trimming at V came to 4 bases and at J to 9 bases, leaving 9 bases not matched to a gene. There are 14 residues in the CDR3. Germline V lookup: CDR1 SGHDT, CDR2 YYEEEE. In DNA form, the CDR3 reads TGTGCCAGCAGCCGCCGGACAGGGCGTGTTGAGCAGTTCTTC. Protein product: CASSRRTGRVEQFF.

The V gene is TRBV11-2, the J gene TRBJ1-2, with TRBD1 matching over 9 bases. The CDR3 extends over 15 amino acids. V lost 5 bases to trimming and J lost 7 bases; unmatched junction nucleotides: 11. The V gene's germline CDR1 is SGHAT and CDR2 FQNNGV. The CDR3 nucleotides read TGTGCCAGCAGCCCGGGTGGGACAGGGACACCTGGCTACACCTTC. Its protein product is CASSPGGTGTPGYTF.

The rearrangement links TRBV19 to TRBJ1-2, with TRBD1 as a possible D gene (5 bases). With 4 bases removed from V and 6 bases from J, the gap between germline ends came to 15 bases. CDR3 length equals 14 residues. Germline-derived CDR1 and CDR2 are LNHDA and SQIVND (reference sequence). The CDR3 nucleotides are TGTGCCAGTAGTAATCTGGGGCGGTTGGATGGCTACACCTTC. Its translation is CASSNLGRLDGYTF. Supplemented by reference TRBV19 and TRBJ1-2, the full variable domain reads DGGITQSPKYLFRKEGQNVTLSCEQNLNHDAMYWYRQDPGQGLRLIYYSQIVNDFQKGDIAEGYSVSREKKESFPLTVTSAQKNPTAFYLCASSNLGRLDGYTFGSGTRLTVV.